These 16 T cell receptor beta chains were sequenced from one sample in a study of shared clonotypes between healthy human individuals. Assay: immunoSEQ multiplex PCR; the TCRdb copy retains only in-frame clones and omits some. The sample lists a few hundred thousand clones, around 97% seen once, with around 0.057% in the top ten. Sequencing was done on a sample of naive CD4+ T cells sorted from blood. Subset given: CD45RA+ positively selected. The receptors shown here come from a woman younger than 45 in good health.

The rearrangement joins TRBV6-1 to TRBJ1-6; no definite D call. Trimming removed 2 bases at V and 0 bases at J, with 5 bases between. Germline-derived CDR1 and CDR2 are MNHNS and SASEGT. The CDR3 is 15 amino acids. The DNA of the CDR3 is TGTGCCAGCAGTGAAATGAGCTCCTATAATTCACCCCTCCACTTT. This codes for CASSEMSSYNSPLHF.

The rearrangement uses TRBV28 and TRBJ1-5; D remains unclear. Trimming removed 7 bases from V and 7 bases from J, with 17 bases in between. Per the germline V gene, CDR1 is MDHEN and CDR2 is SYDVKM. The CDR3 is 14 amino acids. This CDR3 is CASISQQPGQPQHF. For the CDR3, the DNA is TGTGCCAGCATTTCGCAACAGCCTGGCCAGCCCCAGCATTTT. The full variable domain, completed using reference TRBV28 and TRBJ1-5, is DVKVTQSSRYLVKRTGEKVFLECVQDMDHENMFWYRQDPGLGLRLIYFSYDVKMKEKGDIPEGYSVSREKKERFSLILESASTNQTSMYLCASISQQPGQPQHFGDGTRLSIL.

This chain connects TRBV7-2 to TRBJ1-1; D gene ambiguous. From germline, CDR1 is SGHTA and CDR2 FQGNSA. CDR3 size: 11 residues. V was shortened by 3 bases and J by 4 bases, with 3 bases between the two germline ends. CDR3 sequence reads: CASSFTTEAFF. The CDR3 DNA reads TGTGCCAGCAGCTTCACCACTGAAGCTTTCTTT.

The chain carries TRBV5-6 and TRBJ1-5, with D perhaps matching TRBD1 (5 bases). The germline gives CDR1 SGHDT, CDR2 YYEEEE. V shed 3 bases and J shed 0 bases, with 16 bases lying between them. CDR3 length: 17 residues. For the CDR3, the DNA is TGTGCCAGCAGCTCTCGGGGGAGGGTATATAGCAATCAGCCCCAGCATTTT. Protein: CASSSRGRVYSNQPQHF.

V gene TRBV28 combines with J gene TRBJ2-2, with 7 bases matching TRBD2. Trimming took 1 base from V and 1 from J; bases not matched to a gene: 6. The CDR3 has 17 amino acids. Per the germline V gene, CDR1 is MDHEN and CDR2 is SYDVKM. This CDR3 reads CASSLLGGTGNTGELFF. In DNA form, the CDR3 reads TGTGCCAGCAGTTTATTGGGGGGGACGGGGAACACCGGGGAGCTGTTTTTT.

This chain links TRBV6-1 with TRBJ2-7, with a tentative D call TRBD2 (6 bases). Germline loops: CDR1 MNHNS, CDR2 SASEGT. The V end lost 3 bases, the J end lost 6 bases, and 15 bases lay between the germline ends. The CDR3 spans 14 residues. CDR3 amino acids: CASSEEGRRGEQYF. CDR3 DNA: TGTGCCAGCAGTGAGGAAGGGAGGAGGGGCGAGCAGTACTTC.

The genes are TRBV11-2 and TRBJ2-3, with 9 bases fitting TRBD1. After removal of 1 base from V and 2 bases from J, the junction contained 1 base not matched to a gene. Germline V gene lookup returns CDR1 SGHAT and CDR2 FQNNGV. CDR3 length: 15 residues. The CDR3 reads CASSLGTGVTDTQYF. The DNA for the CDR3 is TGTGCCAGCAGCTTAGGGACAGGGGTCACAGATACGCAGTATTTT.

The V gene is TRBV2, the J gene TRBJ2-2, with TRBD2 as a possible D gene (6 bases). The CDR3 is made up of 14 amino acids. Germline CDR1 reads SNHLY; CDR2 reads FYNNEI. Trimming took 4 bases from V and 8 from J, leaving 14 bases between them. DNA of the CDR3: TGTGCCAGCAGTGGGGTACTAGCATCGGGGGAGCTGTTTTTT. This gives the protein CASSGVLASGELFF.

The chain recombines TRBV19 with TRBJ2-1, with 10 bases matching TRBD1. The CDR3 is 16 residues long. Per the germline V gene, CDR1 is LNHDA and CDR2 is SQIVND (reference sequence). The trim removed 5 bases at V and 3 bases at J, leaving 7 bases unmatched. The chain's CDR3 is CASSVMTGGLYNEQFF. In DNA form, the CDR3 reads TGTGCCAGTAGTGTAATGACAGGGGGCCTCTACAATGAGCAGTTCTTC. The variable domain in full, with the rest retrieved from reference TRBV19 and TRBJ2-1, is DGGITQSPKYLFRKEGQNVTLSCEQNLNHDAMYWYRQDPGQGLRLIYYSQIVNDFQKGDIAEGYSVSREKKESFPLTVTSAQKNPTAFYLCASSVMTGGLYNEQFFGPGTRLTVL.

The chain joins TRBV29-1 to TRBJ2-3; D might be TRBD2 (6 bases). This CDR3 is built from 14 residues. Germline lookup yields CDR1 SQVTM and CDR2 ANQGSEA. V lost 7 bases and J 3 bases, leaving 17 bases between the germline ends. CDR3 DNA sequence: TGCAGCGCCACCCGTGGGGGAGGAACAGATACGCAGTATTTT. Translated: CSATRGGGTDTQYF.

In this sample, this clone turned up once. This rearrangement joins TRBV5-1 to TRBJ1-4; D is unresolved. The CDR3 is 14 amino acids. The V and J ends lost 0 bases and 3 bases respectively, with 6 bases between them. Per germline, CDR1 SGHRS and CDR2 YFSETQ. The CDR3 spells CASSLEIPNEKLFF. CDR3 nucleotides: TGCGCCAGCAGCTTGGAGATACCTAATGAAAAACTGTTTTTT. Combining the CDR3 with reference TRBV5-1 and TRBJ1-4 gives the whole variable domain KAGVTQTPRYLIKTRGQQVTLSCSPISGHRSVSWYQQTPGQGLQFLFEYFSETQRNKGNFPGRFSGRQFSNSRSEMNVSTLELGDSALYLCASSLEIPNEKLFFGSGTQLSVL.

This clone is a singleton in its sample. The genes are TRBV11-2 and TRBJ2-7; D is ambiguous. V was trimmed by 4 bases and J by 4 bases, leaving 11 bases between them. Germline V gene lookup returns CDR1 SGHAT and CDR2 FQNNGV. The CDR3 has 13 amino acids. The chain's CDR3 is CASSSVAKYEQYF. The DNA of the CDR3 is TGTGCCAGCAGCTCAGTGGCAAAATACGAGCAGTACTTC.

This chain connects TRBV18 to TRBJ1-2; D unclear. This CDR3 spans 14 amino acids. V shed 0 bases and J shed 5 bases, with 10 bases lying between them. Germline CDR1 KGHSH, CDR2 LQKENI. The CDR3 DNA follows: TGTGCCAGCTCACCACCCGGCAAACCGTATGGCTACACCTTC. Residues: CASSPPGKPYGYTF.

CDR3 nucleotides: TGTGCCAGCCCTTCTGGAGGGCAAATCTCCTACGAGCAGTACTTC. Its translation is CASPSGGQISYEQYF. The V gene is TRBV27, the J gene TRBJ2-7; weak D call: TRBD2 (6 bases). Germline assignment: CDR1 MNHEY and CDR2 SMNVEV (reference sequence). CDR3 size: 15 residues. V dropped 8 bases and J dropped 0 bases, with 17 bases sitting between them.

The gene calls are TRBV9 and TRBJ2-3, with TRBD2 identical over 8 bases. Germline CDR1 SGDLS, CDR2 YYNGEE. Trimming cost V 4 bases and J 0 bases; bases outside gene matches: 4. This CDR3 is built from 15 residues. The chain's CDR3 is CASSRLATSTDTQYF. In DNA, the CDR3 is TGTGCCAGCAGCCGACTAGCGACGAGCACAGATACGCAGTATTTT. Complete variable domain (other parts from reference TRBV9 and TRBJ2-3): DSGVTQTPKHLITATGQRVTLRCSPRSGDLSVYWYQQSLDQGLQFLIQYYNGEERAKGNILERFSAQQFPDLHSELNLSSLELGDSALYFCASSRLATSTDTQYFGPGTRLTVL.

This chain uses TRBV11-1 with TRBJ1-1, with a weak D call TRBD1 (5 bases). The ends were cut back, 2 bases at V and 5 bases at J, with 12 bases in the middle. This CDR3 comprises 14 residues. Germline V gives CDR1 SGHAT, CDR2 FQDESV (reference sequence). The CDR3 here is CASSLRFGGTEAFF. CDR3 coding DNA: TGTGCCAGCAGCTTAAGGTTTGGGGGGACTGAAGCTTTCTTT.